The entry that follows covers one TCR beta chain sequence. This clone was detected a few times. Its target antigen remains unknown. Per-base quality was not reported, and no clone a single base away is much larger than it. The entire amount of isolated RNA was reverse transcribed using the High Capacity cDNA Reverse Transcription Kit, so the sequenced TCRB transcripts were expressed ones. Naive, central memory and regulatory T cell samples underwent deep immunoSEQ sequencing, averaging roughly 3.5 million total reads per sample. Sorted cells were lysed in RLT buffer and RNA was extracted with DNase-treated RNeasy Micro or Mini kits, depending on cell number. To prevent cross-contamination, each cell subset was processed individually, whereas patient and healthy donor samples were processed jointly. The immunoSEQ multiplex PCR was used to amplify TCRB sequences from cDNA, yielding 87-bp fragments that span the CDR3 region. Sequencing of the amplicons was performed on the Illumina HiSeq platform. Per the source publication's procedure: PCR bias was computationally corrected using synthetic template baselines, reads within Hamming distance 2 were collapsed, and singletons that could not be merged were discarded. By aligning reads against IMGT, V, D and J genes, CDR3 length, and insertions or deletions at six rearrangement sites were assigned. Within each subset, clonotype counts were normalized to sorted cell number, after which true diversity and Gini coefficients were computed with the tcR R package. The overlap coefficient, calculated on TCRB nucleotide sequences, was used to measure repertoire sharing. This immuneACCESS table, as held by TCRdb, lists in-frame sequences with V and J called but not all clones. Of the missing ones, under half trace to an unresolved V gene in checked studies; the others have no known cause. The V and J calls and clone size come from that table; D and trimming were worked out from the DNA. This sample gives about 370,000 clones in total; roughly a tenth of them show up just once. The leading ten clones occupy about 0.64% of the sample.

This specimen belongs to a study of beta chain features in type 1 diabetes (dated by TCRdb to the late 2010s). The study in broad terms: Mean age, gender distribution, total cell number and subset yield did not differ between patients and healthy donors. In the study, recently diagnosed type 1 diabetes patients and matched healthy donors were compared on the TCRB repertoires of their sorted circulating CD4+ T cell subsets. Regulatory and stem cell-like memory subsets were isolated from only 8 patients and about 8 healthy donors, whereas naive and central memory subsets came from all 30 or so donors. A total of 107,917,701 sorted cells were examined across all samples, and the number of cells per subset was strongly correlated with RNA yield.

Each donor gave one peripheral blood draw, around 100 mL on average, collected into heparinised tubes. A BD FACSAria II was used to sort naive, central memory, regulatory and stem cell-like memory CD4+ T cells with a panel that included CD45RO, CCR7, CD25, CD127, CD95 and CD27. All sorted populations exceeded 98% purity. PBMCs were separated immediately by Lymphoprep density gradient centrifugation and were stained directly, without being cultured. Samples were stained and sorted in pairs, with one healthy donor and one patient per experiment, so that batch effects were minimized. Beyond this particular receptor, the publication reports: Because cDNA rather than genomic DNA was sequenced, highly expressing activated cells could have been over-represented, although no difference in activation and CD3 levels was found between groups. Naive, central memory and regulatory TCRB repertoires appeared more similar among patients than among healthy donors. Type 1 diabetes patients showed a moderate but significant shortening of TCRB CDR3 length in all four CD4+ subsets. Fewer insertions and more nucleotide deletions at VDJ recombination sites were observed in patients with type 1 diabetes, implying thymic rearrangement abnormalities. Because small numbers of individuals were included in the HLA sub-analyses, any influence of HLA type on TCRB rearrangement was left unresolved. Shorter templates might be favored by PCR, yet because patient and control samples were amplified and corrected together, any such skew would affect both groups equally.

Including the terminal cysteine and phenylalanine, the CDR3 comprises 14 residues. The CDR3 DNA has 42 bases and is translated from base 1. The germline V and J ends show losses of 9 bases and 2 bases respectively, and no gene match explains 4 bases of the junction. The germline V gene (reference sequence) provides CDR1 LNHDA and CDR2 SQIVND. This receptor was obtained from a man in his thirties or forties with type 1 diabetes. Sequencing input: central memory CD4+ T cells from blood. Recombination joined TRBV19 with TRBJ2-6; 7 bases in between match TRBD1. In nucleotide form, the sequence is TGTGCCAGCGATACAGGGGCTGGGGCCAACGTCCTGACTTTC. It is translated as CASDTGAGANVLTF.